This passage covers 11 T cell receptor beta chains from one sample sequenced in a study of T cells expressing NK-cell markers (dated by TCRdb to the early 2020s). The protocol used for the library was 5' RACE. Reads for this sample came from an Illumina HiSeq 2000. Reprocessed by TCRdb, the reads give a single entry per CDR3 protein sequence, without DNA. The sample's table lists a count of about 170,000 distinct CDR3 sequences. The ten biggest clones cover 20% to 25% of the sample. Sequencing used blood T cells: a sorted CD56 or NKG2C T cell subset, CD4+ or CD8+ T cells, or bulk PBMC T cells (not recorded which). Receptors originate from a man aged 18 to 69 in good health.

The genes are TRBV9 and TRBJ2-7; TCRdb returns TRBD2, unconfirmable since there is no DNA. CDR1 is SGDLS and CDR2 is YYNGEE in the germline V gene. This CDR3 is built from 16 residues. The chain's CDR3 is CASSVGASGNAYEQYF.

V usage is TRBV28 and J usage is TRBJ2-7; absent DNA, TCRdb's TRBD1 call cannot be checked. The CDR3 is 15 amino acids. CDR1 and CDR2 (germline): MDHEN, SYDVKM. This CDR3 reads CASRGGQGYWWEQYF.

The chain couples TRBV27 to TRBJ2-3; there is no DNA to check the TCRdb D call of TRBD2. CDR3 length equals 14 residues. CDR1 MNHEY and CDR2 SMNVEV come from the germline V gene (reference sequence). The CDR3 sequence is CASSFSGVADTQYF.

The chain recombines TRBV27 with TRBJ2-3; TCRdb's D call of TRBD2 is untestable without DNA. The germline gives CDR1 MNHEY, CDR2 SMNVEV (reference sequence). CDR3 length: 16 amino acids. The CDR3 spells CASSLLAGGPRDTQYF.

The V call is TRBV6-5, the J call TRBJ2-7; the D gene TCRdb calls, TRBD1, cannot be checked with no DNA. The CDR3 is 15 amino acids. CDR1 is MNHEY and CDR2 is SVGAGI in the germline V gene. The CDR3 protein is CASSYTTGGVYEQYF.

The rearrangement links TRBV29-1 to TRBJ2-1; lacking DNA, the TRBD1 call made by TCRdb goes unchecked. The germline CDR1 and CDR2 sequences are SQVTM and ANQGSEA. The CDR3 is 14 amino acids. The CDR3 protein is CSVDRDMKYNEQFF.

CDR3 protein: CASSFGGGLLIEQFF. The V and J genes are TRBV27 and TRBJ2-1; the D call from TCRdb, TRBD1, cannot be confirmed without DNA. This CDR3 contains 15 residues. CDR1 is MNHEY, CDR2 SMNVEV, per germline (reference sequence).

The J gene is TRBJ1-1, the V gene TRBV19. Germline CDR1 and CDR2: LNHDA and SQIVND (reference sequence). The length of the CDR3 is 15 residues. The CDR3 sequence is CASSIGKGIGTEAFF.

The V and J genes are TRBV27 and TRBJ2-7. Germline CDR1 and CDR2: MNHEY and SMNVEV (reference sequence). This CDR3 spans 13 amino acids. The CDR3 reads CASRLWVESEQYF.

The CDR3 sequence is CASSLTLGSNQPQHF. The chain couples TRBV16 to TRBJ1-5. Germline lookup yields CDR1 KGHSY and CDR2 FQNENV. The CDR3 totals 15 residues.

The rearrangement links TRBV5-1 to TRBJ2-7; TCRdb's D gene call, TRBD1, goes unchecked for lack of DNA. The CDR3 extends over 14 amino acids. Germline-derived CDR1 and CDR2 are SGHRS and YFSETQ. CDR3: CASRGDRANYEQYF.